This TCR beta chain was identified in a study of regulatory T cells in long-lasting Graves disease. Regarding the study as a whole: Patients with persistent disease shared some 2,900 public clonotypes, outpacing the roughly 970 shared by new patients.

CDR3 regions were amplified by Arm-PCR using iRepertoire HTBI primers to build TCR beta libraries. TCRdb reprocessed the multiplex PCR reads with MiXCR, giving one entry per CDR3 protein. Here the sample spans about 520,000 distinct CDR3 sequences, 12% being singletons. Noted time point: newly diagnosed GD, antithyroid drugs for less than 3 months. TCR sequences were obtained from RNA taken from PBMCs. Ten or more counts support this clonotype. Its antigen remains unknown. The CDR3 spans 13 residues. The ends lost 4 bases at V and 5 bases at J; junction bases unmatched: 2. These data were likewise used in another study, on T cells in Graves' hyperthyroidism and ophthalmopathy. According to that study: A model using 13 V-J features told ophthalmopathy apart from stable hyperthyroidism. For ophthalmopathy, model prediction preceded onset by a median roughly 5.9 months.

The TCR was taken from a woman younger than 45 with Graves disease. The genes are TRBV12-3 or TRBV12-4 and TRBJ2-7; 10 nucleotides agree with TRBD1. Specimen: peripheral blood mononuclear cells (PBMCs), collected at new diagnosis, from a patient treated with antithyroid drugs. The CDR3 bases are TGTGCCAGCAGTTGGACAGGGGGGAACGAGCAGTACTTC. Translating gives CASSWTGGNEQYF.